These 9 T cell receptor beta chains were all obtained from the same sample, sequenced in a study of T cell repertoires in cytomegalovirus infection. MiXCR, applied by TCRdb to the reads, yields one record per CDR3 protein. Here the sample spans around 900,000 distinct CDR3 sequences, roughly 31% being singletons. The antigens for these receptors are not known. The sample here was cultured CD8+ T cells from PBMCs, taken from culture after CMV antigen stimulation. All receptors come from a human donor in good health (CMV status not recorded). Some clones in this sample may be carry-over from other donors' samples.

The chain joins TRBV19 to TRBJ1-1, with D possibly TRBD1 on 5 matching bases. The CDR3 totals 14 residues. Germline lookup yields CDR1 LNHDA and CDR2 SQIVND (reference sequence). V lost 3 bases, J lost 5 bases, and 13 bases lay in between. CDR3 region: CASSMEGEWTEAFF. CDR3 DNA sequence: TGTGCCAGTAGTATGGAAGGGGAATGGACTGAAGCTTTCTTT.

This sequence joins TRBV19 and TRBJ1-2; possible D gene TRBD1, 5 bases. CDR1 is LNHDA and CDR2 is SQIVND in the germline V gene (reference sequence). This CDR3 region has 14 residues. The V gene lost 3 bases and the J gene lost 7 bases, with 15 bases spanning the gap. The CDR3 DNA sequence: TGTGCCAGTAGTATCCAGGGTCAGCATAGTGGCTACACCTTC. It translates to CASSIQGQHSGYTF.

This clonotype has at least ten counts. CDR3 protein: CASSLGGTNQPQHF. The CDR3 region has the DNA TGTGCCAGCAGCTTAGGGGGTACCAATCAGCCCCAGCATTTT. This rearrangement joins TRBV7-9 to TRBJ1-5; no definite D call. V was pared by 1 base and J by 3 bases, with 7 bases between. The CDR3 contains 14 residues. Germline V gene data show CDR1 as SEHNR and CDR2 as FQNEAQ (reference sequence).

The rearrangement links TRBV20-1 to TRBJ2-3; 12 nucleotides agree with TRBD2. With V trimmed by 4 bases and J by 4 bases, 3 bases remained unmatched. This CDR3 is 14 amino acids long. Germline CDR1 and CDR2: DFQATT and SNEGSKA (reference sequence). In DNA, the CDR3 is TGCAGTGCTACTAGCGGGGGGGCGGCAGATACGCAGTATTTT. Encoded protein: CSATSGGAADTQYF.

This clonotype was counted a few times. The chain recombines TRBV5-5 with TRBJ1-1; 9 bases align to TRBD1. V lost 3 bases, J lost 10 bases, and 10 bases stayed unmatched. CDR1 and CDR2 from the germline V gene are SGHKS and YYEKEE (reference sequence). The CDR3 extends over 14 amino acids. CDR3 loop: CASSSATGGEGAFF. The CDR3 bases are TGTGCCAGCAGCTCTGCGACAGGGGGGGAAGGAGCTTTCTTT.

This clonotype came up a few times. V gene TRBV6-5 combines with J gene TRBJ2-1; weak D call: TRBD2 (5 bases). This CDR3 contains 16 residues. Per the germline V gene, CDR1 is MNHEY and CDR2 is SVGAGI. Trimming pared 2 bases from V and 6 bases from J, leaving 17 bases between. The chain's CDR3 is CASSYHLVLRGNEQFF. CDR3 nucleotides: TGTGCCAGCAGTTACCATCTGGTCCTCCGGGGCAATGAGCAGTTCTTC.

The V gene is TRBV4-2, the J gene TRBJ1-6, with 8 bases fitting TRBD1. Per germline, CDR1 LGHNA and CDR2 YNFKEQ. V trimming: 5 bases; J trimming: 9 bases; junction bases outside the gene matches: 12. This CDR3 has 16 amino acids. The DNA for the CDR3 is TGTGCCAGCAGCGAAACAGGGGGGAAAGGTTTTTCACCCCTCCACTTT. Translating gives CASSETGGKGFSPLHF.

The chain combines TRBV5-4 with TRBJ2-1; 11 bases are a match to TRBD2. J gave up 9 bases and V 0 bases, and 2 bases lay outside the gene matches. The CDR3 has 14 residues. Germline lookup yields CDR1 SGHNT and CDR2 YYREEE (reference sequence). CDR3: CASSLEGLAVEQFF. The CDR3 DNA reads TGTGCCAGCAGCTTGGAGGGACTAGCGGTTGAGCAGTTCTTC.

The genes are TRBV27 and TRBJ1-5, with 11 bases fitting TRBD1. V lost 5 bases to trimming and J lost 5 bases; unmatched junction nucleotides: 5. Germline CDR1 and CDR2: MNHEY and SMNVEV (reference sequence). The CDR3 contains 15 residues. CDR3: CASSTRTGGDQPQHF. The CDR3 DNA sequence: TGTGCCAGCAGTACGAGGACAGGGGGCGATCAGCCCCAGCATTTT.